Detailed here is one TCR beta chain. The antigen remains undetermined. The data were taken from a study of cytomegalovirus exposure and HLA in healthy donors. PCR amplification relied on 60 Vbeta primers (plus 13 Jbeta primers). Assay used: immunoSEQ multiplex PCR; TCRdb lists only in-frame clones, some missing. The sample lists 140,000 to 150,000 clones, roughly 10% occurring once. Study-wide findings and caveats: Later analysis identified a missense DCLRE1C variant that was linked to TCR beta V- and J-gene trimming.

The specimen sequenced was PBMCs. This clonotype was obtained from a man aged 50-59 years in good health and CMV-seronegative.

CDR3 bases: TGTGCCAGCAGCTGCCCGGGACATAGGCAAGAGACCCAGTACTTC. Its translation is CASSCPGHRQETQYF. The rearrangement joins TRBV7-3 to TRBJ2-5; a possible D gene is TRBD1 (6 bases). This CDR3 region has 15 residues. V lost 4 bases and J lost 2, with 14 bases in between. CDR1 is SGHTA and CDR2 is FQGTGA in the germline V gene.